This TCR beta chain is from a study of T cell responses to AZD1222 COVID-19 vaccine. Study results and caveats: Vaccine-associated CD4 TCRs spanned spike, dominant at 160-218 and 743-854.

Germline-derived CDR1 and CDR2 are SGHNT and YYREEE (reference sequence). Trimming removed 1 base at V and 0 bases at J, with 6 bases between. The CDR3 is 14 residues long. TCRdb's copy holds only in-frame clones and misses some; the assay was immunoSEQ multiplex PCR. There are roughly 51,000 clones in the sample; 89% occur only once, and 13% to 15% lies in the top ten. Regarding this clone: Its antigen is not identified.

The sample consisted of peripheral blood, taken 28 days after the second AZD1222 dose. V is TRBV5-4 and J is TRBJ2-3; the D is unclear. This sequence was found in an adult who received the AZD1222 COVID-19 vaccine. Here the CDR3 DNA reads TGTGCCAGCAGCTTGAAAACTAGCACAGATACGCAGTATTTT. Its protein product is CASSLKTSTDTQYF.